The next 29 T cell receptor beta chains were all read from a single sample in a study of regulatory T cells in long-lasting Graves disease (dated by TCRdb to about 2021). In light of the paper, this sample's time point label describes: persistent/refractory GD, antithyroid drugs over 5 years with positive TRAb. For both TCR sequencing and RNA sequencing, RNA was extracted from PBMCs in TRIzol. The library was prepared using multiplex PCR. Sequencing used an Illumina HiSeq 4000. TCR beta libraries were built with iRepertoire HTBI primers and Arm-PCR amplification of CDR3 regions. TCRdb redid the processing of the public reads, applying fastp at Q25 and MiXCR, and retained in-frame beta chains. Each CDR3 protein appears once, grouped with its most common genes and DNA. The sample profile shows roughly 490,000 distinct CDR3 sequences; around a fifth of them were found once. The top ten clonotypes cover around 13% of the sample.

This specimen was peripheral blood mononuclear cells (PBMCs), taken when the disease was refractory, from a patient treated with antithyroid drugs. The receptors were sampled from a female donor with Graves disease.

This clonotype was found many times. The chain combines TRBV2 with TRBJ1-2; maybe TRBD1 (6 bases). The V end lost 9 bases, the J end lost 0 bases, and 17 bases lay between the germline ends. The CDR3 consists of 15 residues. CDR1 and CDR2 (germline): SNHLY, FYNNEI. This CDR3 reads CASMTGQGTNYGYTF. DNA for the CDR3: TGTGCCAGTATGACGGGCCAGGGGACTAACTATGGCTACACCTTC.

CDR3 coding DNA: TGCAGCGTTATGAGGGGAAACACAGATACGCAGTATTTT. This gives the protein CSVMRGNTDTQYF. The V gene is TRBV29-1, the J gene TRBJ2-3; possibly TRBD1 or TRBD2 for D (5 bases each). Germline CDR1 is SQVTM and CDR2 is ANQGSEA. The CDR3 runs to 13 residues. The V end lost 5 bases, the J end lost 2 bases, and 11 bases lay between the germline ends.

The chain carries TRBV7-2 and TRBJ2-3; TRBD1 or TRBD2 may be the D gene (7 bases each). This CDR3 contains 16 residues. Looked up from germline, CDR1 is SGHTA and CDR2 is FQGNSA. Between the trimmed V and J ends, which lost 5 bases and 2 bases, there was a span of 17 bases. This chain's CDR3 is CASSPRGLADTDTQYF. CDR3 DNA: TGTGCCAGCAGCCCTAGGGGGCTAGCGGACACAGATACGCAGTATTTT.

The gene calls are TRBV7-9 and TRBJ1-1; D is unclear. The germline gives CDR1 SEHNR, CDR2 FQNEAQ (reference sequence). The germline V and J ends were trimmed by 5 bases and 7 bases, with 11 bases remaining between them. The CDR3 sequence is 12 residues long. This chain's CDR3 is CASSLISSEAFF. The CDR3 nucleotides read TGTGCCAGCAGCCTAATTTCAAGTGAAGCTTTCTTT.

Many counts were recorded for this clonotype. The rearrangement joins TRBV6-9 to TRBJ1-2, with D hard to call. The CDR3 is 16 amino acids. Germline V gives CDR1 MNHGY, CDR2 SVAAGI. The V end was cut by 4 bases, the J end by 4 bases, with 19 bases between. The CDR3 region has the DNA TGTGCCAGCAGTTCGGAGGCGGGGAAGTTTCCCTATGGCTACACCTTC. Amino acid sequence: CASSSEAGKFPYGYTF.

This clonotype was found many times. The J gene is TRBJ1-1, the V gene TRBV28, with D possibly matching TRBD1 (6 bases). Deletions cut 7 bases from V and 6 bases from J, with 18 bases between. The CDR3 totals 14 residues. Germline-derived CDR1 and CDR2 are MDHEN and SYDVKM. CDR3 protein: CASINGFGGPEAFF. The DNA for the CDR3 is TGTGCCAGCATAAATGGATTTGGGGGGCCTGAAGCTTTCTTT.

V gene TRBV5-8 combines with J gene TRBJ1-1; tentatively, D is TRBD1 (5 bases). In germline, CDR1 is SGHTS, CDR2 YDEGEE. V was trimmed by 7 bases and J by 2 bases, leaving 18 bases between them. This CDR3 contains 15 residues. CDR3: CASQGRWRFNTEAFF. Written as DNA, the CDR3 is TGTGCCAGCCAGGGCAGGTGGAGATTTAACACTGAAGCTTTCTTT. Combining the CDR3 with reference TRBV5-8 and TRBJ1-1 gives the whole variable domain EAGVTQSPTHLIKTRGQQATLRCSPISGHTSVYWYQQALGLGLQFLLWYDEGEERNRGNFPPRFSGRQFPNYSSELNVNALELEDSALYLCASQGRWRFNTEAFFGQGTRLTVV.

A remark on this clonotype: This sequence may be a read error, since a much larger clone differs from it by one base. The genes are TRBV28 and TRBJ2-5; perhaps TRBD1 as D (6 bases). The CDR3 length is 13 residues. Germline V CDR1 and CDR2: MDHEN, SYDVKM. V shed 7 bases and J shed 4 bases, with 13 bases lying between them. The DNA for the CDR3 is TGTGCCAGCATCCCGGCCAGGGGAGAGACCCAGTACTTC. Amino acids: CASIPARGETQYF.

This clonotype was counted at least ten times. DNA for the CDR3: TGTGCCAGCAGTTTGATCGGGACTGAAGCTTTCTTT. This codes for CASSLIGTEAFF. The V gene is TRBV6-2 or TRBV6-3, the J gene TRBJ1-1, with no clear D. The CDR3 totals 12 residues. V shed 4 bases and J shed 5 bases, with 8 bases lying between them. Per the germline V gene, CDR1 is MNHEY and CDR2 is SVGEGT.

The chain is built from TRBV7-8 and TRBJ2-2, with TRBD2 matching 7 bases. Germline CDR1 and CDR2: SGHVS and FQNEAQ. The CDR3 runs to 17 residues. Trimming cost V 2 bases and J 5 bases; bases outside gene matches: 11. This CDR3 reads CASSLKGPGGGTGELFF. The CDR3 bases are TGTGCCAGCAGCTTAAAAGGGCCGGGGGGAGGGACCGGGGAGCTGTTTTTT.

This clonotype was observed at least ten times. The gene calls are TRBV28 and TRBJ1-1; D gene ambiguous. Germline lookup yields CDR1 MDHEN and CDR2 SYDVKM. This CDR3 region has 16 residues. Trimming stripped 3 bases from V and 1 base from J, with 15 bases between. DNA of the CDR3: TGTGCCAGCAGTTTGAAGGACTGGTACACGAACACTGAAGCTTTCTTT. Translation: CASSLKDWYTNTEAFF.

For the CDR3, the DNA is TGTGCCAGCAGCCCCCGGCTCCGCGGGGAGCTGTTTTTT. It yields the protein CASSPRLRGELFF. The chain carries TRBV6-1 and TRBJ2-2; D uncertain. This CDR3 is 13 amino acids long. Trimming shortened V by 6 bases and J by 7 bases, and 12 bases separated the two germline ends. From germline, CDR1 is MNHNS and CDR2 SASEGT.

About this clonotype: This is likely a read error, given that the CDR3 carries no conserved phenylalanine or tryptophan at its end. The chain carries TRBV6-1 and TRBJ2-7, with TRBD1 matching over 7 bases. Germline V gives CDR1 MNHNS, CDR2 SASEGT. The CDR3 has 13 amino acids. The J segment lost 5 bases and the V segment lost 5 bases, leaving 6 bases of the junction unmatched. DNA of the CDR3: TGTGCCAGCAGTCCACCGACAGGGAACGAGCAGTACTAC. Translating gives CASSPPTGNEQYY.

This clonotype came up once. This may stem from a read error, because a much larger clone lies one nucleotide away. The chain is built from TRBV28 and TRBJ2-5; 10 positions agree with TRBD1. CDR1 MDHEN and CDR2 SYDVKM come from the germline V gene. The CDR3 spans 18 residues. CDR3 coding DNA: TGTGCCAACAGTTTAACTCGCCGGGACAGGGGCCACCAAGAGACCCAGTACTTC. Translation gives CANSLTRRDRGHQETQYF.

This clonotype was observed many times. The chain couples TRBV29-1 to TRBJ1-1; no firm D call. Germline loops: CDR1 SQVTM, CDR2 ANQGSEA. The V gene lost 6 bases and the J gene lost 3 bases, with 11 bases spanning the gap. The CDR3 is made up of 12 amino acids. The CDR3 spells CSVNPPYTEAFF. The DNA for the CDR3 is TGCAGCGTAAACCCCCCTTACACTGAAGCTTTCTTT.

This clonotype was detected ten times or more. The rearrangement links TRBV28 to TRBJ2-5; D uncertain. Germline lookup yields CDR1 MDHEN and CDR2 SYDVKM. The CDR3 extends over 11 amino acids. Trimming shortened V by 11 bases and J by 2 bases, and 9 bases separated the two germline ends. CDR3 in amino acids: CAPPQQETQYF. The CDR3 nucleotides are TGTGCCCCTCCCCAACAAGAGACCCAGTACTTC.

The sample holds a few counts of this clonotype. The chain uses TRBV6-1 and TRBJ2-1, with TRBD2 matching over 15 bases. This CDR3 spans 18 amino acids. V shed 6 bases, J shed 3 bases, and the junction held 9 bases outside the gene matches. Germline V gene lookup returns CDR1 MNHNS and CDR2 SASEGT. The CDR3 coding sequence is TGTGCCAGCAGCCAAGGACTAGCGGGAGGGTGGCGCTACAATGAGCAGTTCTTC. Residues: CASSQGLAGGWRYNEQFF.

There are many counts of this clonotype. V gene TRBV7-2 combines with J gene TRBJ2-7; D not certain. The CDR3 runs to 14 residues. The germline V and J ends were trimmed by 5 bases and 0 bases, with 11 bases remaining between them. The V gene's germline CDR1 is SGHTA and CDR2 FQGNSA. The CDR3 region has the DNA TGTGCCAGCAGCCGAAACCAGGACTCCTACGAGCAGTACTTC. Its translation is CASSRNQDSYEQYF.

In its sample, this clonotype was seen many times. The chain recombines TRBV27 with TRBJ1-2; D might be TRBD1 (5 bases). CDR3 length: 13 residues. The ends were cut back, 3 bases at V and 3 bases at J, with 8 bases in the middle. CDR1 is MNHEY, CDR2 SMNVEV, per germline (reference sequence). The DNA of the CDR3 is TGTGCCAGCAGTTTTGGGGGACACTATGGCTACACCTTC. Translating gives CASSFGGHYGYTF.

This clonotype turned up a few times. V and J are TRBV27 and TRBJ2-7; 12 positions match TRBD1. This CDR3 comprises 18 residues. Trimming cost V 5 bases and J 3 bases; bases outside gene matches: 14. Germline V CDR1 and CDR2: MNHEY, SMNVEV (reference sequence). The CDR3 bases are TGTGCCAGCAGTCGGGACAGGGGGCGAGACGTCGGGGGCTACGAGCAGTACTTC. It specifies CASSRDRGRDVGGYEQYF.

The V gene is TRBV6-1, the J gene TRBJ2-1, with 7 bases fitting TRBD2. This CDR3 has 15 amino acids. V trimming: 10 bases; J trimming: 0 bases; junction bases outside the gene matches: 9. Germline assignment: CDR1 MNHNS and CDR2 SASEGT. The CDR3 coding sequence is TGTGCCACCCTAACCGGGGGGAGCTCCTACAATGAGCAGTTCTTC. Translated: CATLTGGSSYNEQFF.

This chain joins TRBV20-1 and TRBJ2-6; 8 bases match TRBD1. Germline V gene data show CDR1 as DFQATT and CDR2 as SNEGSKA (reference sequence). The CDR3 is made up of 17 amino acids. J gave up 3 bases and V 6 bases, and 13 bases lay outside the gene matches. CDR3 coding DNA: TGCAGTGCAAGTTGGACAGGGCACCCGGATGGGGCCAACGTCCTGACTTTC. It codes for CSASWTGHPDGANVLTF.

This clonotype has a handful of counts. V is TRBV28 and J is TRBJ2-1; D gene ambiguous. Deletions cut 3 bases from V and 0 bases from J, with 18 bases between. Germline V lookup: CDR1 MDHEN, CDR2 SYDVKM. The CDR3 runs to 18 residues. In DNA form, the CDR3 reads TGTGCCAGCAGTTTCAATTTTCGAGACCCTAGCTCCTACAATGAGCAGTTCTTC. The encoded protein is CASSFNFRDPSSYNEQFF. Looking up the rest from reference TRBV28 and TRBJ2-1 gives the full variable domain: DVKVTQSSRYLVKRTGEKVFLECVQDMDHENMFWYRQDPGLGLRLIYFSYDVKMKEKGDIPEGYSVSREKKERFSLILESASTNQTSMYLCASSFNFRDPSSYNEQFFGPGTRLTVL.

The rearrangement links TRBV3-1 to TRBJ1-3; D gene unclear. The length of the CDR3 is 15 residues. Trimming removed 4 bases from V and 1 base from J, with 11 bases in between. Germline assignment: CDR1 LGHDT and CDR2 YNNKEL (reference sequence). The DNA for the CDR3 is TGTGCCAGCAGCCCGGCGGTAGGATCTGGAAACACCATATATTTT. It translates to CASSPAVGSGNTIYF.

The sample holds many counts of this clonotype. The chain couples TRBV5-1 to TRBJ1-1; possibly TRBD1 for D (5 bases). The CDR3 loop spans 14 amino acids. Trimming removed 3 bases at V and 2 bases at J, with 11 bases between. The V gene's germline CDR1 is SGHRS and CDR2 YFSETQ. The CDR3 loop is CASSWNRLNTEAFF. Here the CDR3 DNA reads TGCGCCAGCAGCTGGAACAGGCTAAACACTGAAGCTTTCTTT.

This clonotype was detected ten times or more. The chain uses TRBV20-1 and TRBJ1-3, with TRBD1 as a possible D gene (5 bases). Germline V CDR1 and CDR2: DFQATT, SNEGSKA (reference sequence). The ends were cut back, 3 bases at V and 0 bases at J, with 6 bases in the middle. This CDR3 is built from 13 residues. This CDR3 is CSARGVSGNTIYF. The CDR3 bases are TGCAGTGCTAGGGGGGTCTCTGGAAACACCATATATTTT.

The rearrangement links TRBV29-1 to TRBJ1-2, with 7 positions matching TRBD1. Trimming took 3 bases from V and 4 from J; bases not matched to a gene: 2. Germline V gene data show CDR1 as SQVTM and CDR2 as ANQGSEA. The CDR3 contains 12 residues. Here the CDR3 reads CSVDAGGYGYTF. CDR3 bases: TGCAGCGTTGACGCAGGGGGCTATGGCTACACCTTC.

This clonotype was picked up many times. The CDR3 reads CASSDTTQETQYF. The CDR3 nucleotides are TGTGCCAGCAGTGACACCACCCAAGAGACCCAGTACTTC. The chain links TRBV6-1 to TRBJ2-5; unclear D gene. Germline V CDR1 and CDR2: MNHNS, SASEGT. V gave up 3 bases and J gave up 1 base, with 6 bases separating them. The CDR3 spans 13 residues.

The chain links TRBV28 to TRBJ2-3; maybe TRBD2 (5 bases). Germline CDR1 MDHEN, CDR2 SYDVKM. This CDR3 region has 11 residues. Trimming cost V 9 bases and J 5 bases, with 9 bases left between them. The DNA for the CDR3 is TGTGCCAGTCTAGCCGAAGATACGCAGTATTTT. Translating gives CASLAEDTQYF.